This TCR beta chain was obtained from a study of T cell clones after liver transplantation. Study-wide results and caveats: In a couple of subjects, few donor cells limited the measurable donor-reactive repertoire. A larger donor-reactive than third-party decline suggested partial antigen-specific deletion.

CD3+CD4+ and CD3+CD8+ cells were FACS-sorted from thawed unstimulated PBMCs. The protocol was immunoSEQ multiplex PCR, while the TCRdb copy is restricted to in-frame clones and leaves out a portion. The sample lists tens of thousands of clones, roughly 80% occurring once. This CDR3 has 15 residues. Looked up from germline, CDR1 is SGHTA and CDR2 is FQGNSA. V gave up 2 bases and J gave up 5 bases; unmatched junction bases: 7. Points on this clone: What it binds is unknown.

J is TRBJ2-7 and V is TRBV7-2; TRBD2 aligns across 9 bases. The source is a human patient who received a liver transplant. Some T cells may be transferred from the graft donor. Specimen: CD4+ T cells from blood, collected 45 to 47 months after liver transplant. The DNA for the CDR3 is TGTGCCAGCAGCTTAAAAGCGGGAGGATCCAACGAGCAGTACTTC. It is translated as CASSLKAGGSNEQYF.